The 21 T cell receptor beta chains reported below all come from one sample, sequenced in a study of beta chain features in type 1 diabetes. The study's findings and limits: All four CD4+ subsets of Type 1 diabetes patients contained TCRB CDR3s that were moderately but significantly shorter.

Expressed TCRB transcripts were sequenced, since all the RNA that had been isolated was reverse transcribed. Repertoires were generated with immunoSEQ multiplex PCR, while TCRdb's copy carries only in-frame clones and drops some. The sample contains approximately 170,000 clones, 63% of which appear only once. These receptors are not linked to any known antigen. Sample: naive CD4+ T cells from blood. These receptor sequences come from a man between 25 and 39 years old with type 1 diabetes.

CDR3 nucleotide sequence: TGTGCCACCAGCAGAGAAACCCCCGGCAGGACTGTTCAGTACTTC. It encodes CATSRETPGRTVQYF. The V call is TRBV15, the J call TRBJ2-4, with a tentative D call TRBD2 (5 bases). The germline V gene encodes CDR1 LNHNV and CDR2 YYDKDF (reference sequence). CDR3 length equals 15 residues. Trimming took off 0 bases at V and 11 bases at J, with 17 bases between the two ends.

V is TRBV18 and J is TRBJ2-7; D ambiguous. This CDR3 spans 13 amino acids. The germline V gene encodes CDR1 KGHSH and CDR2 LQKENI. V was pared by 3 bases and J by 2 bases, with 8 bases between. The CDR3 region has the DNA TGTGCCAGCTCACCGGAGAATCCCTACGAGCAGTACTTC. It codes for CASSPENPYEQYF.

This clone has only a few counts. V and J are TRBV18 and TRBJ2-7; D is possibly TRBD1 (5 bases). Germline CDR1 and CDR2: KGHSH and LQKENI. This CDR3 has 14 amino acids. Trimming pared 3 bases from V and 2 bases from J, leaving 11 bases between. The CDR3 region is CASSPDTPAYEQYF. In DNA, the CDR3 is TGTGCCAGCTCACCGGACACCCCGGCCTACGAGCAGTACTTC.

The chain is built from TRBV29-1 and TRBJ1-1; possible D gene TRBD1, 5 bases. Per the germline V gene, CDR1 is SQVTM and CDR2 is ANQGSEA. Trimming left V 8 bases short and J 3 bases short, with 13 bases between. The length of the CDR3 is 12 residues. The DNA for the CDR3 is TGCAGCTCCAGGGAAGCCCACACTGAAGCTTTCTTT. Its protein is CSSREAHTEAFF.

The V gene is TRBV6-6, the J gene TRBJ1-4, with D possibly matching TRBD1 (5 bases). From germline, CDR1 is MNHNY and CDR2 SVGAGI (reference sequence). The CDR3 contains 14 residues. Between the trimmed V and J ends, which lost 4 bases and 5 bases, there was a span of 11 bases. The CDR3 sequence is CASSFRGGNEKLFF. CDR3 nucleotides: TGTGCCAGCAGTTTCCGGGGCGGGAATGAAAAACTGTTTTTT.

This chain links TRBV7-6 with TRBJ2-3, with a possible D match to TRBD1 (6 bases). The CDR3 spans 15 residues. Germline V CDR1 and CDR2: SGHVS, FNYEAQ. Deletions cut 3 bases from V and 1 base from J, with 11 bases between. CDR3 amino acids: CASSLAGQRTDTQYF. CDR3 sequence (DNA): TGTGCCAGCAGCTTGGCTGGACAGCGCACAGATACGCAGTATTTT.

The chain recombines TRBV9 with TRBJ1-2; D may be TRBD1 (5 bases). V was shortened by 0 bases and J by 6 bases, with 15 bases between the two germline ends. The CDR3 is made up of 15 amino acids. Germline V gives CDR1 SGDLS, CDR2 YYNGEE. As DNA, the CDR3 is TGTGCCAGCAGCGTAGAAGGGGCCAAAAGGAATGGCTACACCTTC. This codes for CASSVEGAKRNGYTF.

The rearrangement uses TRBV29-1 and TRBJ2-7; D tentatively fits TRBD1 or TRBD2 (5 bases each). Germline lookup yields CDR1 SQVTM and CDR2 ANQGSEA. Trimming left V 6 bases short and J 6 bases short, with 15 bases between. The CDR3 runs to 12 residues. CDR3 DNA: TGCAGCGTGGGGACCGTGGATGGCGAGCAGTACTTC. This sequence encodes CSVGTVDGEQYF.

J is TRBJ2-5 and V is TRBV7-9; tentative D call: TRBD2 (5 bases). The germline gives CDR1 SEHNR, CDR2 FQNEAQ (reference sequence). Trimming cost V 0 bases and J 0 bases, with 11 bases left between them. The CDR3 covers 16 residues. In nucleotides, the CDR3 is TGTGCCAGCAGCTTAGCGCGGGCGGAGTACCAAGAGACCCAGTACTTC. Residues: CASSLARAEYQETQYF.

This clone showed up just a few times. The rearrangement joins TRBV29-1 to TRBJ2-3, with TRBD2 as a possible D gene (5 bases). The germline CDR1 and CDR2 sequences are SQVTM and ANQGSEA. The ends were cut back, 4 bases at V and 0 bases at J, with 14 bases in the middle. The CDR3 has 15 residues. In DNA, the CDR3 is TGCAGCGTTGCGGCAGCGGTCTCTAGCACAGATACGCAGTATTTT. This codes for CSVAAAVSSTDTQYF.

This clone was detected a few times. The rearrangement links TRBV30 to TRBJ2-7; weak D call: TRBD1 (5 bases). The CDR3 loop spans 13 amino acids. CDR1 and CDR2 from the germline V gene are GTSNPN and SVGIG (reference sequence). V gave up 3 bases and J gave up 0 bases, with 9 bases separating them. The CDR3 DNA reads as TGTGCCTGGAGATGGACAAGCTCCTACGAGCAGTACTTC. Its translation is CAWRWTSSYEQYF.

This chain uses TRBV29-1 with TRBJ2-7, with 12 positions matching TRBD1. V was pared by 5 bases and J by 6 bases, with 11 bases of the junction left unmatched. This CDR3 has 15 residues. Germline V CDR1 and CDR2: SQVTM, ANQGSEA. CDR3 nucleotides: TGCAGCGTTTCCCCGGGACAGGGGGCTTTTGGCGAGCAGTACTTC. This encodes CSVSPGQGAFGEQYF.

Comment on this clone: The same CDR3 can be traced to other DNA sequences in this sample. V is TRBV29-1 and J is TRBJ2-7; 10 bases align to TRBD1. This CDR3 has 12 amino acids. Germline V gene sequence: CDR1 SQVTM, CDR2 ANQGSEA. V lost 7 bases, J lost 2 bases, and 2 bases stayed unmatched. The CDR3 sequence is CSAGQGAYEQYF. Written as DNA, the CDR3 is TGCAGCGCAGGACAGGGGGCCTACGAGCAGTACTTC.

J is TRBJ2-3 and V is TRBV9; the D call may be TRBD1 or TRBD2 (6 bases each). The V gene's germline CDR1 is SGDLS and CDR2 YYNGEE. The V end was cut by 4 bases, the J end by 6 bases, with 12 bases between. There are 13 residues in the CDR3. The CDR3 loop reads CASSSGAIDTQYF. Here the CDR3 DNA reads TGTGCCAGCAGCTCGGGGGCGATTGATACGCAGTATTTT.

The chain carries TRBV30 and TRBJ1-5, with TRBD1 identical over 10 bases. The CDR3 is 13 residues long. From germline, CDR1 is GTSNPN and CDR2 SVGIG (reference sequence). V dropped 5 bases and J dropped 6; count of bases not matched to a gene: 4. The CDR3 is CAWDRGPAQPQHF. The CDR3 DNA reads as TGTGCCTGGGACAGGGGGCCGGCTCAGCCCCAGCATTTT.

The chain carries TRBV5-1 and TRBJ1-4; no clear D. Germline assignment: CDR1 SGHRS and CDR2 YFSETQ. V lost 2 bases, J lost 7 bases, and 12 bases lay in between. This CDR3 contains 14 residues. The CDR3 protein is CASSFMWGGEKLFF. The CDR3 DNA sequence: TGCGCCAGCAGCTTCATGTGGGGTGGTGAAAAACTGTTTTTT.

This sequence joins TRBV29-1 and TRBJ2-3, with TRBD1 as a possible D gene (6 bases). Deletions cut 6 bases from V and 4 bases from J, with 14 bases between. This CDR3 comprises 13 residues. From germline, CDR1 is SQVTM and CDR2 ANQGSEA. The CDR3 spells CSVDKEGADTQYF. CDR3 coding DNA: TGCAGCGTCGATAAAGAGGGGGCAGATACGCAGTATTTT.

The chain links TRBV9 to TRBJ2-2; a possible D gene is TRBD1 (5 bases). Germline CDR1 and CDR2: SGDLS and YYNGEE. This CDR3 comprises 13 residues. V lost 4 bases and J lost 7, with 11 bases in between. The CDR3 coding sequence is TGTGCCAGCAGCCCCGGCCAGGGCGGGGAGCTGTTTTTT. Translation: CASSPGQGGELFF.

This chain links TRBV13 with TRBJ2-5, with unresolved D. The CDR3 consists of 12 residues. The germline V gene has CDR1 PRHDT and CDR2 FYEKMQ (reference sequence). Trimming shortened V by 4 bases and J by 0 bases, and 3 bases separated the two germline ends. CDR3 protein: CASSSYQETQYF. Here the CDR3 DNA reads TGTGCCAGCAGCTCTTACCAAGAGACCCAGTACTTC. Supplemented by reference TRBV13 and TRBJ2-5, the full variable domain reads AAGVIQSPRHLIKEKRETATLKCYPIPRHDTVYWYQQGPGQDPQFLISFYEKMQSDKGSIPDRFSAQQFSDYHSELNMSSLELGDSALYFCASSSYQETQYFGPGTRLLVL.

The rearrangement uses TRBV18 and TRBJ1-1, with unresolved D. Germline CDR1 is KGHSH and CDR2 is LQKENI. V was shortened by 3 bases and J by 1 base, with 6 bases between the two germline ends. The length of the CDR3 is 13 residues. The CDR3 sequence is CASSPPTNTEAFF. The DNA for the CDR3 is TGTGCCAGCTCACCCCCTACGAACACTGAAGCTTTCTTT.

CDR3 in DNA: TGTGCCAGCAGCGTAGGGACAGGGGTCAATGAGCAGTTCTTC. Its protein product is CASSVGTGVNEQFF. The chain couples TRBV9 to TRBJ2-1, with TRBD1 matching over 9 bases. V was clipped by 0 bases and J by 6 bases; unmatched bases: 1. Germline V CDR1 and CDR2: SGDLS, YYNGEE. The CDR3 has 14 amino acids. Drawing the rest from reference TRBV9 and TRBJ2-1, the complete variable domain is DSGVTQTPKHLITATGQRVTLRCSPRSGDLSVYWYQQSLDQGLQFLIQYYNGEERAKGNILERFSAQQFPDLHSELNLSSLELGDSALYFCASSVGTGVNEQFFGPGTRLTVL.